This TCR beta chain was identified in a study of CXCR3-negative and CXCR3-positive naive CD8 T cells. At the level of the study: The libraries yielded about 135 million TRB reads, about 1.5 +/- 0.3 million each.

The CDR3 has 16 amino acids. Germline-derived CDR1 and CDR2 are MNHNS and SASEGT. UMI labels and 5' RACE were used to prepare the TRB cDNA libraries. For each CDR3 protein, TCRdb gives one entry from its re-call of the 5' RACE reads, without DNA. The sample includes tens of thousands of distinct CDR3 sequences. To note about this clonotype: Its antigen is not known.

Study-level points and caveats: Memory CD8+ cells showed much lower diversity, while both naive subsets were comparably high.

The TCR was taken from a human donor in good health. Some clones in this sample may be carry-over from other donors' samples. The V call is TRBV6-1, the J call TRBJ1-4; TCRdb picks TRBD1, but there is no DNA to check that call. The sequenced sample consisted of memory CD8+ T cells from blood. CDR3 region: CASSATSGQGNEKLFF.